Listed here are 17 T cell receptor beta chains from one sample, sequenced in a study of T cell responses to AZD1222 COVID-19 vaccine. Sequenced by immunoSEQ multiplex PCR; TCRdb stores in-frame clones only, minus some. The sample carries about 140,000 clones, just over 90% recorded once. The material was peripheral blood, obtained on day 0 of AZD1222 vaccination. All receptors derive from an adult in good health.

V usage is TRBV6-1 and J usage is TRBJ1-2; D uncertain. V gave up 2 bases and J gave up 2 bases, with 12 bases separating them. CDR1 and CDR2 from the germline V gene are MNHNS and SASEGT. This CDR3 spans 15 amino acids. CDR3 bases: TGTGCCAGCAGTGAAAGGAAGGGCGGCAACTATGGCTACACCTTC. Amino acids: CASSERKGGNYGYTF.

The V gene is TRBV5-1, the J gene TRBJ2-2; a weak D match, TRBD1 (5 bases). Germline CDR1 reads SGHRS; CDR2 reads YFSETQ. The V end lost 0 bases, the J end lost 7 bases, and 7 bases lay between the germline ends. The CDR3 sequence is 13 residues long. CDR3 nucleotides: TGCGCCAGCAGCTTGGAGGGGCTCGGGGAGCTGTTTTTT. Translation gives CASSLEGLGELFF.

V and J are TRBV7-9 and TRBJ1-2, with D possibly being TRBD1 (6 bases). Looked up from germline, CDR1 is SEHNR and CDR2 is FQNEAQ (reference sequence). The CDR3 loop spans 15 amino acids. V dropped 0 bases and J dropped 8 bases, with 16 bases sitting between them. For the CDR3, the DNA is TGTGCCAGCAGCTTAGCCTGGGGGCAAGAGGGGGGCTACACCTTC. It is translated as CASSLAWGQEGGYTF.

The V call is TRBV6-2 or TRBV6-3, the J call TRBJ2-2; D unclear. V was clipped by 6 bases and J by 6 bases, with 8 bases between them. The germline V gene encodes CDR1 MNHEY and CDR2 SVGEGT. The CDR3 consists of 12 residues. In DNA form, the CDR3 reads TGTGCCAGCAGCCAATCTTCCGGGGAGCTGTTTTTT. It translates to CASSQSSGELFF.

In DNA form, the CDR3 reads TGTGCCAGCACAGAGGAGGGTGGGCAGCCCCAGCATTTT. It translates to CASTEEGGQPQHF. The chain is built from TRBV2 and TRBJ1-5; D not resolved. The CDR3 consists of 13 residues. Trimming took 7 bases from V and 7 from J, leaving 14 bases between them. The germline gives CDR1 SNHLY, CDR2 FYNNEI.

The V and J genes are TRBV5-1 and TRBJ2-3; no definite D call. CDR1 is SGHRS, CDR2 YFSETQ, per germline. The CDR3 length is 14 residues. The V gene lost 5 bases and the J gene lost 0 bases, with 10 bases spanning the gap. In DNA, the CDR3 is TGCGCCAGCAGGCAGGACGCGAGCACAGATACGCAGTATTTT. Translating it yields CASRQDASTDTQYF.

The gene calls are TRBV5-1 and TRBJ2-7; tentative D call: TRBD2 (6 bases). The germline V and J ends were trimmed by 4 bases and 2 bases, with 13 bases remaining between them. This CDR3 region has 14 residues. Germline V gene data show CDR1 as SGHRS and CDR2 as YFSETQ. The CDR3, as DNA: TGCGCCAGCAGCAAGGTGGGGGGTGCCTACGAGCAGTACTTC. Its translation: CASSKVGGAYEQYF.

The rearrangement links TRBV6-4 to TRBJ1-3; D uncertain. Trimming removed 0 bases from V and 0 bases from J, with 12 bases in between. This CDR3 has 17 amino acids. Germline CDR1 reads MRHNA; CDR2 reads SNTAGT. The CDR3 bases are TGTGCCAGCAGTGACTCGGTCCTGAACTACTCTGGAAACACCATATATTTT. Its translation is CASSDSVLNYSGNTIYF.

This rearrangement joins TRBV2 to TRBJ2-1, with 8 positions matching TRBD1. The CDR3 covers 15 residues. Germline V gene lookup returns CDR1 SNHLY and CDR2 FYNNEI. V was pared by 6 bases and J by 3 bases, with 7 bases of the junction left unmatched. CDR3 sequence reads: CASRADRENYNEQFF. The CDR3 nucleotides are TGTGCCAGCAGGGCGGACAGGGAAAACTACAATGAGCAGTTCTTC.

This sequence joins TRBV7-2 and TRBJ1-2, with a weak D call TRBD1 (5 bases). Trimming took 1 base from V and 7 from J, leaving 13 bases between them. Germline loops: CDR1 SGHTA, CDR2 FQGNSA. This CDR3 region has 14 residues. The CDR3 region has the DNA TGTGCCAGCAGCTTAGAGCGGGGACTCGGTGGCTACACCTTC. It encodes CASSLERGLGGYTF.

V and J are TRBV5-1 and TRBJ2-3; no reliable D call. Germline V CDR1 and CDR2: SGHRS, YFSETQ. V lost 2 bases to trimming and J lost 0 bases, with 13 bases between them. CDR3 length equals 16 residues. In DNA form, the CDR3 reads TGCGCCAGCAGCTTCGGTAGGGTTCCTAGCACAGATACGCAGTATTTT. Translation: CASSFGRVPSTDTQYF.

This clone was recorded once. The rearrangement uses TRBV12-3 or TRBV12-4 and TRBJ2-7; D is perhaps TRBD1 (5 bases). Trimming removed 8 bases from V and 3 bases from J, with 14 bases in between. The CDR3 length is 13 residues. The DNA for the CDR3 is TGTGCCAGCGGACCACAGGTGGACTACGAGCAGTACTTC. Residues: CASGPQVDYEQYF.

This chain uses TRBV7-9 with TRBJ1-1; unclear D gene. This CDR3 region has 15 residues. Germline V gives CDR1 SEHNR, CDR2 FQNEAQ (reference sequence). V was shortened by 1 base and J by 3 bases, with 12 bases between the two germline ends. DNA for the CDR3: TGTGCCAGCAGCTTAGTTGAGGGATCGGACACTGAAGCTTTCTTT. This codes for CASSLVEGSDTEAFF.

The rearrangement joins TRBV6-5 to TRBJ1-5, with TRBD1 as a possible D gene (6 bases). CDR1 and CDR2 from the germline V gene are MNHEY and SVGAGI. The CDR3 is made up of 14 amino acids. Trimming left V 6 bases short and J 4 bases short, with 13 bases between. Here the CDR3 DNA reads TGTGCCAGCAGGTTGGGGGGCTGGAATCAGCCCCAGCATTTT. Encoded protein: CASRLGGWNQPQHF.

This clone was detected only once. V usage is TRBV19 and J usage is TRBJ1-2, with D maybe TRBD1 (6 bases). Trimming took 4 bases from V and 8 from J, leaving 23 bases between them. CDR1 is LNHDA, CDR2 SQIVND, per germline (reference sequence). The length of the CDR3 is 16 residues. Written as DNA, the CDR3 is TGTGCCAGTAGTACCGAACGACAGGTGACTTTAGAGGGCTACACCTTC. Its translation: CASSTERQVTLEGYTF.

Only one count was recorded for this clone. V is TRBV7-9 and J is TRBJ2-2, with 8 bases aligning to TRBD1. Germline lookup yields CDR1 SEHNR and CDR2 FQNEAQ (reference sequence). J lost 1 base, V lost 5 bases, and 9 bases had no gene match. The CDR3 is 17 amino acids. The CDR3 is CASSPRLRGLNTGELFF. CDR3 DNA sequence: TGTGCCAGCAGCCCTAGGCTCAGGGGGCTGAACACCGGGGAGCTGTTTTTT.

The chain joins TRBV19 to TRBJ2-3; D unresolved. The CDR3 spans 16 residues. Trimming cost V 7 bases and J 1 base, with 18 bases left between them. Germline V lookup: CDR1 LNHDA, CDR2 SQIVND (reference sequence). Written as DNA, the CDR3 is TGTGCCAGTAACCCCACCCCGCCTACTCGCACAGATACGCAGTATTTT. Translating gives CASNPTPPTRTDTQYF.